This T cell receptor (beta chain) is drawn from a study of shared clonotypes between healthy human individuals (TCRdb year 2020). Notes on the research overall: Three men and a couple of women, aged 18 to 49 years, made up the cohort. For each donor, CD4 naive and CD4 memory were each run on three plates, CD8 naive on two plates, and CD8 memory on one plate. Blood TCR repertoires of 5 or 6 healthy adults were deeply sequenced to estimate repertoire size and the extent of clonotype sharing between individuals. To increase sequencing depth and limit assay-specific biases, different laboratories used diverse techniques to prepare libraries and sequence TCR repertoires. Leukapheresis yielded between about 0.9 and 8.9 billion PBMCs per donor. What the research found in general, with its limitations: Sampling was limited to blood, and TCR repertoires in tissue likely differ from TCR repertoires in blood. Estimated clonotype richness was generally larger for naive than for memory subsets. Because the study included a small number of donors, the genetic and exposure-history diversity represented was limited. Compared with non-shared clonotypes, the clonotypes found in all four sorted-subset donors had higher generation probabilities. Rarefaction of sorted-subset datasets indicated incomplete sequencing despite the large sequencing depth. Pairwise subsampling indicated that sequencing depth was expected to affect the degree of clonotype sharing among donors. Across a few donors, approximately 4.6% of naive CD4, more than 3% of naive CD8, under 2.5% of memory CD4, and under 0.45% of memory CD8 clonotypes were shared.

The sample holds a few counts of this clone. Its binding antigen is unknown. Per-base quality was not reported, and no clone a single base away is much larger than it. CD8 naive samples were obtained by positive selection for CCR7 among CD45RO-negative cells, yielding a CD45RA+CCR7+ population from which TemRA cells were excluded. Donors were healthy HIV-negative adults with no recently reported acute infections or vaccinations. Every donor was a Caucasian adult residing in Nashville, Tennessee, USA. Blood was collected by leukapheresis, and PBMCs were isolated by Ficoll-Histopaque density gradient centrifugation and then cryopreserved in liquid nitrogen vapor phase. Analytical flow cytometry was used to check the purity and quantity of each magnetically sorted T cell population. Each sorted fraction had its genomic DNA isolated and then quantified by UV absorbance on a Nanodrop 2000c. From a lookup of the germline V gene, CDR1 and CDR2 are SNHLY and FYNNEI. V lost 8 bases and J lost 3 bases; the stretch between them is 10 bases long. Its CDR3 holds 12 amino acids, cysteine through phenylalanine. Of all the DNA, just the CDR3 is kept, 36 bases in frame from base 1.

TCR CDR3 regions were amplified from genomic DNA by multiplex PCR using the deep immunoSEQ assay. For each cell subset, the extracted genomic DNA was distributed evenly across all wells of several immunoSEQ 96-well plates, and each plate served as one replicate. For sorted subsets, around 200 ng genomic DNA, equal to about 30,000 T cell genomes, was loaded into each replicate PCR. The purified libraries were quantified using a Qubit 3.0 fluorometer, sized with a Bioanalyzer 2100, and then quantified again using the KAPA Library Quantification kit. Every immunoSEQ 96-well plate was sequenced on a dedicated single-read 150-cycle Illumina NextSeq 550 flow cell. Concerning the study's data processing: The immunoSEQ output contained only junctional sequences without quality scores, so filtering could not match that applied to full-length reads. To assign V/J genes and CDR3, sequences were annotated using PyIR, a Python wrapper for IgBLAST v1.9, with IMGT germline references. Reads were removed for weak V/J assignments (E-value above 1e-6), missing CDR3, stop codons, out-of-frame junctions, or ambiguous translated residues. V3J clonotypes were defined as sequences sharing the same inferred V gene, J gene, and CDR3 amino acid sequence. Percentage overlap between repertoires was calculated by dividing the number of shared unique clonotypes by the size of the smaller repertoire. Repertoire richness was assessed with RTK rarefaction, the Chao1 estimator, and Recon v2.1 estimates of unobserved clonotypes. OLGA was used to compute generation probabilities for all TCRbeta clonotypes that the gDNA method yielded from a handful of donors. TCRdb took this table from immuneACCESS and kept in-frame rearrangements with V and J called. Such tables lack part of the clones; where checked against another copy, unresolved V genes explain under half of the gap, and the rest is unexplained. V, J and clone size are taken as reported in that table, and D and trimming were inferred from the DNA itself. A total of around 600,000 clones appear in this sample, around 95% of them only once. About 0.11% of the sample is held by the ten biggest clonotypes.

The rearranged chain carries TRBV2 and TRBJ1-1; the D gene is unclear. The receptor was isolated from a woman aged 25 to 39 in good health. The sequencing input was naive CD8+ T cells sorted from blood. The cell subset or site label on this specimen signifies: CD45RA+CCR7+. The CDR3 protein is CASRRWDTEAFF. The sequence in DNA is TGTGCCAGCCGGCGATGGGACACTGAAGCTTTCTTT.